This T cell receptor beta chain was identified during a study of T cell repertoires in cytomegalovirus infection. Turning to the study itself: A matching HLA type, together with CMV infection, was signaled by public TCR beta signatures. General study results and limits: People with CMV and the relevant HLA were identified by cumulative public TCR beta family frequency. Clonotypes of TCR beta that were HLA-C-restricted and CMV-specific dominated the ex vivo response.

The CDR3 contains 15 residues. Trimming removed 6 bases from V and 6 bases from J; junction bases left unmatched: 10. The germline CDR1 and CDR2 sequences are ENHRY and SYGVKD. TCRdb re-derived calls from the reads in MiXCR, one entry per CDR3 protein. Of around 740,000 distinct CDR3 sequences in the sample, 35% to 45% were seen once. This clonotype occurred many times. Its antigen is not known. This clonotype was obtained from a human donor in good health (CMV status not recorded). Some clones in this sample may be carry-over from other donors' samples. Sequenced: PBMCs. The J gene is TRBJ2-7, the V gene TRBV10-3; 11 positions agree with TRBD1. In DNA form, the CDR3 reads TGTGCCATCAGCTACGGGACAGGGGGTATCGCCGAGCAGTACTTC. Translating it yields CAISYGTGGIAEQYF.